The rows below give T cell receptor beta chains drawn from one sample of a study of vaccination and CD4 T cells after COVID-19. A single record per CDR3 protein comes from TCRdb applying MiXCR to the PCR reads. The data show some 28,000 distinct CDR3 sequences, with approximately 51% seen just once and approximately 5.7% held by the top ten. The starting material was CD4+ T cells from blood, obtained about 7 months after SARS-CoV-2 vaccination. The origin of the receptors is a human donor who had recovered from COVID-19. The CDR3 runs from the conserved cysteine through the conserved F or W. A D gene is named only where the DNA matches it firmly. The size of a clone is reported for some rows only, either as once, few or many, or as a class for expanded clones.

TGTGCCAGCAGCGTTTTAGGAGGGAGGGCCGAGAATGAGCAGTTCTTC | CASSVLGGRAENEQFF | NA | TRBD2 | TRBJ2-1 | TRBV7-3
TGTGCCAGCAGCTTGGGGTTTAGGAGCAATCAGCCCCAGCATTTT | CASSLGFRSNQPQHF | few | NA | TRBJ1-5 | TRBV7-8
TGTGCCAGCAGGATCCGGGACGAGACACGGAACACTGAAGCTTTCTTT | CASRIRDETRNTEAFF | NA | NA | TRBJ1-1 | TRBV28
TGCGCCAGCTCGACCGGACCCCGCCAAGAGACCCAGTACTTC | CASSTGPRQETQYF | NA | NA | TRBJ2-5 | TRBV10-2
TGTGCCAGCAGCAGAGGGGGAGAGAATCAGCCCCAGCATTTT | CASSRGGENQPQHF | few | NA | TRBJ1-5 | TRBV7-9
TGTGCCAGCAGCCCGACCCACCTAGCGGGAGGATCCTACAATGAGCAGTTCTTC | CASSPTHLAGGSYNEQFF | NA | TRBD2 | TRBJ2-1 | TRBV7-2
TGTGCCAGTGGAGACGGGGCAGAGCAGCCCCAGCATTTT | CASGDGAEQPQHF | few | NA | TRBJ1-5 | TRBV6-2/TRBV6-3
TGTGCCAGCAGGGACTATTCCTACGAGCAGTACTTC | CASRDYSYEQYF | few | NA | TRBJ2-7 | TRBV2
TGTGCCAGCAGTTTATGGAACGGGCAGACGCAGTACTTC | CASSLWNGQTQYF | few | NA | TRBJ2-7 | TRBV27
TGTGCCAGCAGTTACTCGATTTCGTCGGCAGCTAGCGACTACAATGAGCAGTTCTTC | CASSYSISSAASDYNEQFF | NA | NA | TRBJ2-1 | TRBV6-5
TGTGCCAGCAGCTCAAACGAAAGGACAGGGCCCAACGGCTACACCTTC | CASSSNERTGPNGYTF | NA | TRBD1 | TRBJ1-2 | TRBV7-2
TGTGCCAGCTCACCCCGCCCCCAACAGTGGGTGGACAATGAGCAGTTCTTC | CASSPRPQQWVDNEQFF | NA | NA | TRBJ2-1 | TRBV18
TGTGCCAGCAGCTTAGGCCAGGGGATCGGGGAGACCCAGTACTTC | CASSLGQGIGETQYF | NA | NA | TRBJ2-5 | TRBV7-9
TGTGCCAGCAGCAAAGAAGGCGGACAGGGAGATCAGCCCCAGCATTTT | CASSKEGGQGDQPQHF | NA | NA | TRBJ1-5 | TRBV21-1
TGTGCCAGCAGCCAAGATTTAGGTGCGGGAGTTGATTGGGAGCAGTACTTC | CASSQDLGAGVDWEQYF | once | TRBD2 | TRBJ2-7 | TRBV4-2
TGTGCCAGCAGCTTAGTGGGTGAAGAGACCCAGTACTTC | CASSLVGEETQYF | once | NA | TRBJ2-5 | TRBV11-3
TGTGCCATGGGACAGGGAGGGGATAATGAAAAACTGTTTTTT | CAMGQGGDNEKLFF | NA | TRBD1 | TRBJ1-4 | TRBV6-1
TGCAGTGCTAGAATTGGGGACTCCTATACGCAGTATTTT | CSARIGDSYTQYF | few | NA | TRBJ2-3 | TRBV20-1
TGCAGTGCTAGAGATTCCGGGTCGGCCGGGGAGCTGTTTTTT | CSARDSGSAGELFF | NA | NA | TRBJ2-2 | TRBV20-1
TGTGCCAGCAGTGAACTGTCCCTTGGAACCCCTGAAGCTTTCTTT | CASSELSLGTPEAFF | NA | NA | TRBJ1-1 | TRBV25-1
TGTGCCAGCAGTTACGGGGGGCTACGCACAGATACGCAGTATTTT | CASSYGGLRTDTQYF | NA | NA | TRBJ2-3 | TRBV6-5
TGTGCCACATCTCAGTTAGCAGTTCAAGAGACCCAGTACTTC | CATSQLAVQETQYF | NA | NA | TRBJ2-5 | TRBV19
TGCAGCGTTGAAGTAGGGGCCAGCGCCGGGGAGCTGTTTTTT | CSVEVGASAGELFF | few | NA | TRBJ2-2 | TRBV29-1
TGTGCCAGCAGCTCCCACTCGGGACTAGCGGAGCAGTTCTTC | CASSSHSGLAEQFF | once | TRBD2 | TRBJ2-1 | TRBV7-6
TGTGCCAGCGCGGGAATTTGGGACACTGAAGCTTTCTTT | CASAGIWDTEAFF | NA | NA | TRBJ1-1 | TRBV7-8
TGCAGTGCTAGTTTCCTGATCGGACCCTCTCAGACAGATACGCAGTATTTT | CSASFLIGPSQTDTQYF | few | NA | TRBJ2-3 | TRBV20-1
TGTGCCACCAGAAGGCCGGGCGGGGAGCTGTTTTTT | CATRRPGGELFF | NA | NA | TRBJ2-2 | TRBV24-1
TGTGCCAGCAGTTTAGAGGGGCAGGGTGGCCTCCAATCTGACTCCTACGAGCAGTACTTC | CASSLEGQGGLQSDSYEQYF | NA | NA | TRBJ2-7 | TRBV27
TGTGCCAGCAGCAGACAGGGGCGACCCTACGAGCAGTACTTC | CASSRQGRPYEQYF | few | TRBD1 | TRBJ2-7 | TRBV6-1
TGTGCCAGCAGCCCCTCCGGGGGGGGCTCTAGCTCCTACGAGCAGTACTTC | CASSPSGGGSSSYEQYF | NA | TRBD2 | TRBJ2-7 | TRBV7-6
TGTGCCAGCAAGAGACGCCCTACTGAAGCTTTCTTT | CASKRRPTEAFF | NA | NA | TRBJ1-1 | TRBV2
TGTGCCAGCAGCTTGTGGCAGCTTTCTAACTATGGCTACACCTTC | CASSLWQLSNYGYTF | NA | NA | TRBJ1-2 | TRBV5-6
TGTGCCAGCAGCACAGGGGTTCGCGAAAAACTGTTTTTT | CASSTGVREKLFF | NA | TRBD1 | TRBJ1-4 | TRBV7-8
TGTGCCAGCAGTGACTCACGAGAGGGTAATGAGCAGTTCTTC | CASSDSREGNEQFF | NA | NA | TRBJ2-1 | TRBV6-4
TGCAGTGCCAGGGCGGTAGCGGGGGTCTCCTACGAGCAGTACTTC | CSARAVAGVSYEQYF | NA | TRBD2 | TRBJ2-7 | TRBV20-1
TGCAGTGCTAGAGTTCAAGCGGCCCAGCCACGGGACTCCTACAATGAGCAGTTCTTC | CSARVQAAQPRDSYNEQFF | NA | NA | TRBJ2-1 | TRBV20-1
TGTGCCAGTGCCGGGACAGGGAATCAGCCCCAGCATTTT | CASAGTGNQPQHF | few | TRBD1 | TRBJ1-5 | TRBV19
TGTGCCAGCAGTGAGGTGAGGGAGACCCAGTACTTC | CASSEVRETQYF | few | NA | TRBJ2-5 | TRBV12-3/TRBV12-4
TGTGCCAGCAGTGCTGAGAGGGCCCCCCCGGCCGGGGAGCTGTTTTTT | CASSAERAPPAGELFF | NA | NA | TRBJ2-2 | TRBV6-1
TGTGCCAGCAGGGACAGGGTCCGAGAAGCAAAAGAGACCCAGTACTTC | CASRDRVREAKETQYF | NA | TRBD1 | TRBJ2-5 | TRBV6-2/TRBV6-3
TGTGCCAGCAGCTTGCAGGGGGAGACCCAGTACTTC | CASSLQGETQYF | once | NA | TRBJ2-5 | TRBV5-4
TGTGCCAGCAGTTACCCAAAAGCGCGGGAGCTCCTGCATACGCAGTATTTT | CASSYPKARELLHTQYF | NA | TRBD2 | TRBJ2-3 | TRBV6-5
TGTGCCTGGAGTCCACTTAGCGGCCGGCCAGATACGCAGTATTTT | CAWSPLSGRPDTQYF | NA | NA | TRBJ2-3 | TRBV30
TGTGCCAGTGGACAGGGGGCGAACACAGATACGCAGTATTTT | CASGQGANTDTQYF | NA | TRBD1 | TRBJ2-3 | TRBV28
TGCAGTGCTAGAGATTCTAGCGGGAGGGCCAGGGAGCAGTACTTC | CSARDSSGRAREQYF | NA | TRBD2 | TRBJ2-7 | TRBV20-1
TGTGCCAGCAGCTCTAGCGTATTCACCGGGGAGCTGTTTTTT | CASSSSVFTGELFF | NA | NA | TRBJ2-2 | TRBV7-8
TGTGCCAGCTCACCAGGCGATGGCAATCAGCCCCAGCATTTT | CASSPGDGNQPQHF | NA | NA | TRBJ1-5 | TRBV18
TGTGCCAGCAGCTTAGCCTACGGGACAGACCAAGAGACCCAGTACTTC | CASSLAYGTDQETQYF | NA | TRBD1 | TRBJ2-5 | TRBV11-3
TGTGCCAGCAGCTTAATTCTCCTACAAGAGACCCAGTACTTC | CASSLILLQETQYF | NA | NA | TRBJ2-5 | TRBV7-9
TGTGCCAGCAGCTTATTCGGCGGGAGTGGGAACGAGCAGTACTTC | CASSLFGGSGNEQYF | few | TRBD2 | TRBJ2-7 | TRBV7-3
TGTGCCAGCAGCCGCCCCCGGACAGGGAGATCACCCCTCCACTTT | CASSRPRTGRSPLHF | NA | TRBD1 | TRBJ1-6 | TRBV7-8